This is a list of T cell receptor beta chains from one sample in a study of regulatory T cells in long-lasting Graves disease. Using its own MiXCR run on the multiplex PCR reads, TCRdb lists one record per CDR3 protein. The repertoire holds hundreds of thousands of distinct CDR3 sequences, with 16% as singletons. This same sample was also part of a study on T cells in Graves' hyperthyroidism and ophthalmopathy.

Specimen: peripheral blood mononuclear cells (PBMCs), collected at new diagnosis, from a patient treated with antithyroid drugs. The receptors here all came from a woman aged 25 to 45 with Graves disease. Each CDR3 is given with its conserved first and last residue. A D gene is named only where the DNA matches it firmly. A clone size is listed for some rows: how often the clone was seen (once, few, many), or a class if it is expanded.

>few|TRBJ2-1|.|TRBV2
CASSQETSHEQFF
TGTGCCAGCAGCCAAGAGACTTCCCATGAGCAGTTCTTC
>.|TRBJ2-3|.|TRBV6-1
CASSRGSSGDTDTQYF
TGTGCCAGCAGCCGTGGGAGTTCCGGGGACACAGATACGCAGTATTTT
>few|TRBJ1-2|TRBD1|TRBV27
CASSPGQGARSYGYTF
TGTGCCAGCAGCCCGGGACAGGGGGCGCGGAGCTATGGCTACACCTTC
>few|TRBJ2-7|TRBD2|TRBV20-1
CSARPAILAGPEQYF
TGCAGTGCTCGACCGGCCATCCTAGCGGGTCCCGAGCAGTACTTC
>many|TRBJ1-6|TRBD1|TRBV2
CASSLGTANSPLHF
TGTGCCAGCAGCTTGGGGACAGCTAATTCACCCCTCCACTTT
>few|TRBJ2-5|.|TRBV2
CASTSHDGGTQYF
TGTGCCAGCACCTCCCACGACGGGGGGACCCAGTACTTC
>many|TRBJ2-7|TRBD2|TRBV6-2/TRBV6-3
CASSKLAGIYEQYF
TGTGCCAGCAGTAAGCTAGCGGGAATCTACGAGCAGTACTTC
>many|TRBJ1-5|TRBD1|TRBV20-1
CSAARTGANQPQHF
TGCAGTGCGGCCCGGACAGGGGCGAATCAGCCCCAGCATTTT
>.|TRBJ2-5|.|TRBV12-3/TRBV12-4
CASRKKETQYF
TGTGCCAGCAGGAAAAAAGAGACCCAGTACTTC
>many|TRBJ2-2|.|TRBV12-3/TRBV12-4
CASRAAGGELFF
TGTGCCAGCAGGGCCGCGGGCGGGGAGCTGTTTTTT
>few|TRBJ2-3|TRBD2|TRBV5-1
CASSSLLAQEADTQYF
TGCGCCAGCAGCTCCTTACTAGCGCAGGAGGCAGATACGCAGTATTTT
>few|TRBJ2-7|.|TRBV7-2
CASRNNDYERYF
TGTGCCAGCAGAAATAATGACTACGAGCGGTACTTC
>few|TRBJ1-4|TRBD1|TRBV2
CASSWTGRNEKLFF
TGTGCCAGCAGTTGGACAGGTCGGAATGAAAAACTGTTTTTT
>many|TRBJ1-2|TRBD1|TRBV28
CASSSSDRAGYTF
TGTGCCAGCAGTAGTAGTGACAGGGCCGGCTACACCTTC
>many|TRBJ1-2|.|TRBV29-1
CSVRGTGRAGYTF
TGCAGCGTGCGGGGCACAGGGCGGGCGGGCTACACCTTC
>many|TRBJ1-1|.|TRBV2
CASRAGLVNTEAFF
TGTGCCAGCCGGGCAGGCTTAGTGAACACTGAAGCTTTCTTT
>.|TRBJ1-1|.|TRBV3-1
CASSRDIYLNTEAFF
TGTGCCAGCAGCCGGGACATTTATCTGAACACTGAAGCTTTCTTT
>many|TRBJ2-5|.|TRBV28
CASQYLAETQETQYF
TGTGCCAGTCAATATCTAGCAGAGACTCAAGAGACCCAGTACTTC
>.|TRBJ2-1|TRBD1|TRBV27
CASKGQGSSYNEQSF
TGTGCCAGCAAAGGACAGGGTAGTTCCTACAATGAGCAGTCCTTC
>few|TRBJ2-2|TRBD2|TRBV9
CASSPGTSGFTGELFF
TGTGCCAGCAGCCCTGGGACTAGCGGATTCACCGGGGAGCTGTTTTTT
>few|TRBJ2-3|TRBD2|TRBV3-1
CASSRGTSGRWDTQYF
TGTGCCAGCAGCCGCGGGACTAGCGGCAGGTGGGATACGCAGTATTTT
>many|TRBJ1-5|.|TRBV12-3/TRBV12-4
CASSLGGTQPQHF
TGTGCCAGCAGCTTGGGGGGGACGCAGCCCCAGCATTTT